This T cell receptor (beta chain) derives from a study of CXCR3-negative and CXCR3-positive naive CD8 T cells. Study summary: Per library, roughly 1.6 +/- 0.3 million reads; around 150 million TRB reads overall.

Study observations and caveats: Diversity ran similarly high across both naive subsets but far lower in memory CD8+ cells. For CXCR3-positive naive cells, TRB CDR3s were more hydrophobic than those of CXCR3-negative naive cells. Fresh PBMCs served for most assays, and CXCR3 expression fell partially after cryopreservation.

The TRB cDNA libraries were prepared by 5' RACE with UMI labels. TCRdb reprocessed the 5' RACE reads and reports one entry per CDR3 protein, with no DNA. Here the sample table reports 60,000 to 70,000 distinct CDR3 sequences. Concerning this clonotype: Its antigen is unidentified.

Germline V gene sequence: CDR1 SNHLY, CDR2 FYNNEI. The CDR3 covers 16 residues. Material: naive CXCR3+ CD8+ T cells from blood. As for subset: CD45RO-CCR7+CD27+CD95- naive CD8+ T cells expressing CXCR3 (TNR3+). The origin of this receptor is a human donor in good health. Some clones in this sample may be carry-over from other donors' samples. This chain connects TRBV2 to TRBJ2-7; as DNA is missing, the TRBD1 call by TCRdb cannot be tested. CDR3 residues: CASSEPPTEISYEQYF.